This T cell receptor (beta chain) was obtained from a study of technical replicates of blood from a handful of donors. This table comes from immunoSEQ multiplex PCR, and its TCRdb copy is limited to in-frame clones, with some not included. This table holds some 14,000 clones, 80% found once. Source material: PBMCs. The TCR originated in a human donor in good health.

The DNA of the CDR3 is TGTGCCAGCGGACGGGACAGACTCTCCTACGAGCAGTACTTC. As protein: CASGRDRLSYEQYF. The gene calls are TRBV5-4 and TRBJ2-7, with TRBD1 matching over 7 bases. Germline values: CDR1 SGHNT, CDR2 YYREEE (reference sequence). The CDR3 covers 14 residues. Trimming at V came to 7 bases and at J to 0 bases, leaving 7 bases not matched to a gene.